This T cell receptor beta chain was sequenced during a study of shared clonotypes between healthy human individuals. The study, taken as a whole, reports: Clonotype sharing across donors was expected to vary with sequencing depth.

This clone was counted ten times or more. Its target is unknown. Germline CDR1 reads SQVTM; CDR2 reads ANQGSEA. The CDR3 has 14 residues. Deletions cut 5 bases from V and 2 bases from J, with 14 bases between. The repertoire was sequenced with immunoSEQ multiplex PCR; TCRdb's copy has only in-frame clones and lacks some. The table shows under 2,500,000 clones, with approximately 96% occurring only once. This receptor was taken from a man aged 18 to 29 in good health. Material: naive CD4+ T cells sorted from blood. The sample's subset: CD45RA+ positively selected. This chain uses TRBV29-1 with TRBJ2-3, with a possible D match to TRBD2 (6 bases). The CDR3 reads CSVSLGGNTDTQYF. As DNA, the CDR3 is TGCAGCGTTTCCTTGGGCGGGAACACAGATACGCAGTATTTT.